Below, one T cell receptor (beta chain) is given with its context. Its matching antigen is unknown. This CDR3 contains 13 residues. Germline assignment: CDR1 LNHDA and CDR2 SQIVND (reference sequence). The trim removed 6 bases at V and 3 bases at J, leaving 2 bases unmatched. These data are taken from a study of cytomegalovirus exposure and HLA in healthy donors. General study findings and limits: The study designated 150 or so TCR beta chains cytomegalovirus-associated. What a later analysis reportedly showed was that an Asian-associated ancestry cluster had fewer N-insertions than the roughly 700-donor mean. Information on immune exposure was restricted to one variable (CMV serostatus).

It was with 60 Vbeta and 13 Jbeta primers that the PCR ran. Method: immunoSEQ multiplex PCR; TCRdb's copy keeps in-frame clones and lacks some. The table includes 150,000 to 200,000 clones, roughly nine tenths detected once. The chain couples TRBV19 to TRBJ1-1, with 9 bases fitting TRBD1. The sample taken for sequencing was PBMCs. The TCR originated in a girl under three years old in good health and CMV-seronegative. CDR3 loop: CASRDRGDTEAFF. The CDR3 DNA reads as TGTGCCAGTAGAGACAGGGGGGACACTGAAGCTTTCTTT.